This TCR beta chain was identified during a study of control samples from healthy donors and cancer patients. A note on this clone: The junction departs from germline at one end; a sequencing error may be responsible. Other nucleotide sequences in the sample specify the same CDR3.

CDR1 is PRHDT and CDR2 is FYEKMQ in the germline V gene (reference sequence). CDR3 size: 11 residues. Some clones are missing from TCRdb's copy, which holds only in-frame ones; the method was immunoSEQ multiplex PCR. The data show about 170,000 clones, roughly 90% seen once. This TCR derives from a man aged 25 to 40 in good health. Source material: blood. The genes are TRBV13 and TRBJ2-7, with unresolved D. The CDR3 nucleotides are TGCGCCAGCAGCTTCTCCTACGAGCAGTACTTC. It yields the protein CASSFSYEQYF.